This T cell receptor beta chain derives from a study of T cell responses to AZD1222 COVID-19 vaccine. Study outcomes and limitations: Most donors were white British, females outnumbered males, and clonal diversity was possibly underestimated. Spike as a whole was targeted by vaccine-associated CD4 TCRs, dominant at 160-218 and 743-854. Per reports, nearly half of all spike-specific TCRs target regions that are unmutated in variants. Only 5 or 6 individuals given AZD1222 were seropositive at baseline.

Repertoires were generated with immunoSEQ multiplex PCR, while TCRdb's copy carries only in-frame clones and drops some. The data hold tens of thousands of clones, with roughly 89% observed a single time. The CDR3 runs 13 residues. Germline values: CDR1 MNHEY, CDR2 SVGAGI. Trimming took 6 bases from V and 5 from J, leaving 14 bases between them. Concerning this clone itself: Its antigen is unidentified.

This chain connects TRBV6-5 to TRBJ2-7; the D gene is possibly TRBD2 (5 bases). This specimen consisted of peripheral blood, obtained on day 0 of AZD1222 vaccination. This sequence originates from an adult in good health. CDR3 sequence reads: CASRLGASDEQYF. CDR3 bases: TGTGCCAGCAGGCTGGGAGCGTCTGACGAGCAGTACTTC.